The 20 T cell receptor beta chains in this list originate from one sample, sequenced in a study of blood T cell repertoires in COVID-19. Produced via immunoSEQ multiplex PCR; TCRdb's table is partial and in-frame only. The repertoire consists of hundreds of thousands of clones, with 70% to 90% occurring once and the leading ten covering approximately 6.6%. The sample consisted of peripheral blood. The receptors originated from a woman aged 25 to 45 who had recovered from COVID-19.

The CDR3 region has the DNA TGTGCCAGCAGCTTCACTAGCAAGACAGATACGCAGTATTTT. This codes for CASSFTSKTDTQYF. The chain employs TRBV6-2 or TRBV6-3 and TRBJ2-3; maybe TRBD2 (6 bases). The CDR3 runs 14 residues. Looked up from germline, CDR1 is MNHEY and CDR2 is SVGEGT. The V end was cut by 6 bases, the J end by 3 bases, with 13 bases between.

The V gene is TRBV27, the J gene TRBJ1-2, with D possibly matching TRBD1 (5 bases). Germline values: CDR1 MNHEY, CDR2 SMNVEV (reference sequence). The CDR3 extends over 14 amino acids. Trimming shortened V by 9 bases and J by 8 bases, and 22 bases separated the two germline ends. CDR3 sequence (DNA): TGTGCCAGTTCCGATCCGGGGGGAACTATGGGCTACACCTTC. Translation: CASSDPGGTMGYTF.

The gene calls are TRBV6-2 or TRBV6-3 and TRBJ2-3; the D is unclear. The CDR3 sequence is 15 residues long. V was cut by 5 bases and J by 0 bases, with 12 bases left in between. Looked up from germline, CDR1 is MNHEY and CDR2 is SVGEGT. This CDR3 reads CASSRRETSTDTQYF. The DNA of the CDR3 is TGTGCCAGCAGTAGAAGAGAAACTAGCACAGATACGCAGTATTTT.

CDR3 in amino acids: CASSKFTGTGVGNTIYF. The CDR3, as DNA: TGTGCCAGCAGCAAATTCACCGGGACAGGGGTCGGAAACACCATATATTTT. V is TRBV7-9 and J is TRBJ1-3, with 10 bases fitting TRBD1. The junction had 11 bases not matched to a gene; V was cut back by 5 bases and J by 4 bases. Germline CDR1 reads SEHNR; CDR2 reads FQNEAQ (reference sequence). This CDR3 comprises 17 residues.

The chain combines TRBV4-1 with TRBJ2-7; the D gene is possibly TRBD1 (6 bases). Trimming took off 0 bases at V and 2 bases at J, with 8 bases between the two ends. Per germline, CDR1 MGHRA and CDR2 YSYEKL. This CDR3 contains 14 residues. CDR3 residues: CASSQESGAYEQYF. The CDR3 nucleotides are TGCGCCAGCAGCCAAGAGTCAGGGGCCTACGAGCAGTACTTC.

This chain joins TRBV13 and TRBJ2-3; D possibly corresponds to TRBD1 (6 bases). Germline CDR1 reads PRHDT; CDR2 reads FYEKMQ (reference sequence). Deletions cut 2 bases from V and 3 bases from J, with 12 bases between. This CDR3 has 15 residues. The CDR3 reads CASSLLYQGTDTQYF. The CDR3, as DNA: TGTGCCAGCAGCTTACTCTACCAGGGGACAGATACGCAGTATTTT.

As to this clone: At the DNA level, this CDR3 is encoded by other sequences in the same sample as well. V is TRBV5-1 and J is TRBJ2-5, with D perhaps TRBD1 (5 bases). The CDR3 covers 14 residues. V was clipped by 4 bases and J by 1 base, with 11 bases between them. Germline V gives CDR1 SGHRS, CDR2 YFSETQ. The CDR3 loop is CASSTRQIQETQYF. DNA of the CDR3: TGCGCCAGCAGCACCCGACAGATCCAAGAGACCCAGTACTTC.

This chain uses TRBV7-3 with TRBJ2-1, with 11 bases lining up with TRBD2. This CDR3 contains 15 residues. Germline V gene sequence: CDR1 SGHTA, CDR2 FQGTGA. Trimming cost V 2 bases and J 8 bases; bases outside gene matches: 5. In nucleotides, the CDR3 is TGTGCCAGCAGCTTAGCGTCTAGCGGGGGGTATGAGCAGTTCTTC. Residues: CASSLASSGGYEQFF.

The V gene is TRBV5-5, the J gene TRBJ1-2; D possibly corresponds to TRBD1 (5 bases). The ends were cut back, 6 bases at V and 4 bases at J, with 16 bases in the middle. The germline V gene has CDR1 SGHKS and CDR2 YYEKEE (reference sequence). The CDR3 contains 14 residues. CDR3 protein: CASTFWGEVYGYTF. CDR3 bases: TGTGCCAGCACCTTCTGGGGGGAGGTCTATGGCTACACCTTC. The whole variable domain, filled in from reference TRBV5-5 and TRBJ1-2, reads DAGVTQSPTHLIKTRGQQVTLRCSPISGHKSVSWYQQVLGQGPQFIFQYYEKEERGRGNFPDRFSARQFPNYSSELNVNALLLGDSALYLCASTFWGEVYGYTFGSGTRLTVV.

The chain joins TRBV19 to TRBJ1-2, with a possible D match to TRBD1 (6 bases). V was clipped by 4 bases and J by 7 bases, with 16 bases between them. Germline V gene sequence: CDR1 LNHDA, CDR2 SQIVND (reference sequence). CDR3 size: 14 residues. Here the CDR3 reads CASSRGGRTAGYTF. The CDR3 DNA sequence: TGTGCCAGTAGTAGAGGGGGTCGCACCGCTGGCTACACCTTC.

This chain links TRBV3-1 (or the pseudogene TRBV3-2) with TRBJ2-5; TRBD2 agrees at 7 bases. Trimming cost V 1 base and J 5 bases; bases outside gene matches: 7. Germline-derived CDR1 and CDR2 are LGHDT and YNNKEL (reference sequence). There are 15 residues in the CDR3. CDR3 bases: TGTGCCAGCAGCCAAGTGGTGGGGGGGATTGAGACCCAGTACTTC. Its protein product is CASSQVVGGIETQYF.

The CDR3 DNA follows: TGTGCCAGCACCCGGGACAGATACGAGCAGTACTTC. This encodes CASTRDRYEQYF. This chain connects TRBV28 to TRBJ2-7; 7 positions match TRBD1. J was trimmed by 4 bases and V by 7 bases; bases with no gene match: 4. The length of the CDR3 is 12 residues. Per germline, CDR1 MDHEN and CDR2 SYDVKM.

This chain joins TRBV7-3 and TRBJ2-5; D not resolved. With 5 bases removed from V and 0 bases from J, the gap between germline ends came to 4 bases. CDR3 length: 12 residues. Germline V gene lookup returns CDR1 SGHTA and CDR2 FQGTGA. The CDR3 protein is CASSPYQETQYF. In nucleotides, the CDR3 is TGTGCCAGCAGCCCGTACCAAGAGACCCAGTACTTC.

J is TRBJ2-6 and V is TRBV2; tentative D call: TRBD1 (5 bases). The CDR3 spans 15 residues. Germline values: CDR1 SNHLY, CDR2 FYNNEI. Deletions cut 3 bases from V and 0 bases from J, with 6 bases between. Here the CDR3 DNA reads TGTGCCAGCAGTGAGCAGGGCTCTGGGGCCAACGTCCTGACTTTC. This gives the protein CASSEQGSGANVLTF. The complete variable domain, with remaining parts taken from reference TRBV2 and TRBJ2-6, reads EPEVTQTPSHQVTQMGQEVILRCVPISNHLYFYWYRQILGQKVEFLVSFYNNEISEKSEIFDDQFSVERPDGSNFTLKIRSTKLEDSAMYFCASSEQGSGANVLTFGAGSRLTVL.

The chain combines TRBV5-4 with TRBJ2-6; D is unresolved. CDR1 is SGHNT, CDR2 YYREEE, per germline (reference sequence). The CDR3 loop spans 14 amino acids. The V end was cut by 2 bases, the J end by 3 bases, with 6 bases between. Here the CDR3 reads CASSFGGGANVLTF. CDR3 DNA: TGTGCCAGCAGCTTCGGTGGTGGGGCCAACGTCCTGACTTTC.

The J gene is TRBJ2-5, the V gene TRBV10-1; 12 bases align to TRBD2. Germline CDR1 and CDR2: WNHNN and SYGVQD (reference sequence). The ends lost 4 bases at V and 4 bases at J; junction bases unmatched: 4. The CDR3 extends over 15 amino acids. The DNA for the CDR3 is TGCGCCAGCAGTGTTCTAGCGGGGGGGCGAGAGACCCAGTACTTC. Translating it yields CASSVLAGGRETQYF.

The genes are TRBV9 and TRBJ2-5, with 8 nucleotides matching TRBD1. Looked up from germline, CDR1 is SGDLS and CDR2 is YYNGEE. The CDR3 runs 15 residues. The ends lost 4 bases at V and 5 bases at J; junction bases unmatched: 10. CDR3 residues: CASSPTPGQAETQYF. In DNA, the CDR3 is TGTGCCAGCAGCCCTACTCCGGGACAGGCGGAGACCCAGTACTTC.

This clone appeared once. The chain couples TRBV2 to TRBJ1-4; a weak D match, TRBD1 (5 bases). Trimming stripped 10 bases from V and 2 bases from J, with 11 bases between. The CDR3 loop spans 13 amino acids. Germline V gives CDR1 SNHLY, CDR2 FYNNEI. CDR3 loop: CATTYRTNEKLFF. CDR3 in DNA: TGTGCCACCACATACAGGACTAATGAAAAACTGTTTTTT.

The rearrangement joins TRBV6-4 to TRBJ2-1; the match to TRBD1 covers 7 bases. The V segment lost 2 bases and the J segment 6 bases; nucleotides outside the gene matches: 4. The CDR3 totals 14 residues. CDR1 is MRHNA and CDR2 is SNTAGT in the germline V gene. Written as DNA, the CDR3 is TGTGCCAGCAGTGACGGACAGGAAAGCAATGAGCAGTTCTTC. This codes for CASSDGQESNEQFF.

The J gene is TRBJ2-5, the V gene TRBV7-8; 13 bases agree with TRBD2. Germline V gives CDR1 SGHVS, CDR2 FQNEAQ. Losses at the gene ends were 3 bases for V and 4 bases for J; bases not matched to a gene: 5. The CDR3 is made up of 16 amino acids. The DNA for the CDR3 is TGTGCCAGCAGCTTCGGACTAGCGGGGGCCACAGAGACCCAGTACTTC. Its protein product is CASSFGLAGATETQYF.